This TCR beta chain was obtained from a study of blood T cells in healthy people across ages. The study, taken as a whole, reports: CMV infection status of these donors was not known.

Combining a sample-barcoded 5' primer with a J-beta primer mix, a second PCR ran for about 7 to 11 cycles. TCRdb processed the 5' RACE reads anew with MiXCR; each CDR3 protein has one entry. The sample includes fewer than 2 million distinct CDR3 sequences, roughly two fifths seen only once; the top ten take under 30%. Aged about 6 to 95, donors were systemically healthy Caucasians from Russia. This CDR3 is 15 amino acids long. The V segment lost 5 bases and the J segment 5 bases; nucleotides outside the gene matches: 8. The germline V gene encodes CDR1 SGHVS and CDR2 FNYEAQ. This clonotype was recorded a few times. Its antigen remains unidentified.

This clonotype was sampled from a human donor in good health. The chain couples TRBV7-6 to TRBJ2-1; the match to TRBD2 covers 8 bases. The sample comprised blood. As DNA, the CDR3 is TGTGCCAGCAGCCAAGTGGCGGGGGGAGACAATGAGCAGTTCTTC. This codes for CASSQVAGGDNEQFF.